Listed here are 21 T cell receptor beta chains from one sample, sequenced in a study of blood T cell repertoires in COVID-19. The method was immunoSEQ multiplex PCR; TCRdb's version includes in-frame clones alone and lacks a portion of them. The sample records 130,000 or so clones, more than 75% being singletons. Sequencing input: peripheral blood. Receptor source: a man between 45 and 60 years old with acute or convalescent COVID-19.

This clone was detected a few times. V and J are TRBV9 and TRBJ2-1; 10 bases align to TRBD2. Trimming took 7 bases from V and 15 from J; bases not matched to a gene: 13. This CDR3 has 13 amino acids. The germline CDR1 and CDR2 sequences are SGDLS and YYNGEE. The CDR3 DNA sequence: TGTGCCAGCTCCTCGACTAGCGGGCGAGTCCTGTTCTTC. Its translation: CASSSTSGRVLFF.

The chain has TRBV6-4 and TRBJ2-1, with D possibly TRBD1 on 7 matching bases. Germline CDR1 is MRHNA and CDR2 is SNTAGT. V was pared by 0 bases and J by 10 bases, with 19 bases between. CDR3 length: 16 residues. In DNA form, the CDR3 reads TGTGCCAGCAGTGACTCGACGGGAGAGGGGGCGGACGAGCAGTTCTTC. It is translated as CASSDSTGEGADEQFF.

CDR3 protein: CASSTDRGLGQPQHF. In DNA, the CDR3 is TGTGCCAGCAGTACGGACAGGGGGCTGGGACAGCCCCAGCATTTT. The chain employs TRBV6-5 and TRBJ1-5; 11 bases are shared with TRBD1. The V and J ends lost 5 bases and 7 bases, in that order; junction bases with no gene match: 7. The CDR3 sequence is 15 residues long. Germline V gene sequence: CDR1 MNHEY, CDR2 SVGAGI.

The chain links TRBV7-2 to TRBJ1-2; D remains unclear. Trimming removed 0 bases from V and 6 bases from J, with 14 bases in between. Germline CDR1 and CDR2: SGHTA and FQGNSA. CDR3 length equals 15 residues. CDR3 region: CASSLAHVQTDGYTF. The DNA of the CDR3 is TGTGCCAGCAGCTTAGCGCACGTCCAAACTGATGGCTACACCTTC.

About this clone itself: The sample carries other DNA sequences with the same CDR3. V usage is TRBV18 and J usage is TRBJ2-7; D remains ambiguous. CDR3 length: 12 amino acids. From germline, CDR1 is KGHSH and CDR2 LQKENI. Trimming stripped 6 bases from V and 0 bases from J, with 6 bases between. DNA for the CDR3: TGTGCCAGCTCTCCTAGCTCCTACGAGCAGTACTTC. It yields the protein CASSPSSYEQYF.

CDR3: CASKERQIAEAFF. DNA of the CDR3: TGTGCCAGTAAGGAGCGGCAAATCGCTGAAGCTTTCTTT. The J gene is TRBJ1-1, the V gene TRBV19, with D hard to call. CDR3 length: 13 residues. V was clipped by 7 bases and J by 6 bases, with 15 bases between them. Germline V CDR1 and CDR2: LNHDA, SQIVND (reference sequence). Filled out from reference TRBV19 and TRBJ1-1, the complete variable domain reads DGGITQSPKYLFRKEGQNVTLSCEQNLNHDAMYWYRQDPGQGLRLIYYSQIVNDFQKGDIAEGYSVSREKKESFPLTVTSAQKNPTAFYLCASKERQIAEAFFGQGTRLTVV.

This chain uses TRBV18 with TRBJ2-3, with TRBD2 identical over 7 bases. CDR1 and CDR2 (germline): KGHSH, LQKENI. The CDR3 sequence is 16 residues long. After removal of 2 bases from V and 2 bases from J, the junction contained 7 bases not matched to a gene. This chain's CDR3 is CASSPSSAGFTDTQYF. DNA of the CDR3: TGTGCCAGCTCACCATCCTCAGCGGGGTTCACAGATACGCAGTATTTT.

The genes are TRBV19 and TRBJ1-5; D gene ambiguous. CDR3 length equals 16 residues. The germline V gene has CDR1 LNHDA and CDR2 SQIVND (reference sequence). The ends were cut back, 2 bases at V and 1 base at J, with 12 bases in the middle. The CDR3 is CASSIMGTGSNQPQHF. The CDR3 DNA sequence: TGTGCCAGTAGTATAATGGGAACGGGGAGCAATCAGCCCCAGCATTTT.

V usage is TRBV30 and J usage is TRBJ1-2; the D is unclear. CDR1 and CDR2 (germline): GTSNPN, SVGIG (reference sequence). This CDR3 contains 14 residues. The V end was cut by 0 bases, the J end by 1 base, with 9 bases between. CDR3 nucleotide sequence: TGTGCCTGGAGTGTAACGGTCTATAACTATGGCTACACCTTC. Translating gives CAWSVTVYNYGYTF. The variable domain in full, with the rest retrieved from reference TRBV30 and TRBJ1-2, is SQTIHQWPATLVQPVGSPLSLECTVEGTSNPNLYWYRQAAGRGLQLLFYSVGIGQISSEVPQNLSASRPQDRQFILSSKKLLLSDSGFYLCAWSVTVYNYGYTFGSGTRLTVV.

The chain employs TRBV4-1 and TRBJ2-4; TRBD2 matches 8 bases. This CDR3 is built from 15 residues. Germline V CDR1 and CDR2: MGHRA, YSYEKL. The V gene end was trimmed by 0 bases and the J gene end by 8 bases; junction bases not matched to a gene: 6. The CDR3 loop is CASSQESAGADIQYF. CDR3 DNA sequence: TGCGCCAGCAGCCAAGAGTCAGCGGGGGCGGACATTCAGTACTTC.

The chain is built from TRBV5-1 and TRBJ2-1, with D tentatively TRBD2 (6 bases). The CDR3 runs 14 residues. The V end lost 7 bases, the J end lost 12 bases, and 23 bases lay between the germline ends. Germline V gives CDR1 SGHRS, CDR2 YFSETQ. The CDR3 is CASGGLPPRGRQFF. CDR3 sequence (DNA): TGCGCCAGCGGAGGACTACCACCCCGGGGCCGGCAGTTCTTC.

The V call is TRBV7-2, the J call TRBJ2-2, with TRBD2 matching 14 bases. The V gene end was trimmed by 3 bases and the J gene end by 7 bases; junction bases not matched to a gene: 7. Germline CDR1 and CDR2: SGHTA and FQGNSA. The CDR3 contains 17 residues. CDR3 in DNA: TGTGCCAGCAGCTTTAGACTAGCGGGAGGGCCTAGCGGGGAGCTGTTTTTT. Translating gives CASSFRLAGGPSGELFF.

This clone was seen once. V is TRBV7-6 and J is TRBJ2-1; 9 positions match TRBD1. Germline CDR1 and CDR2: SGHVS and FNYEAQ. V dropped 5 bases and J dropped 0; count of bases not matched to a gene: 5. This CDR3 is built from 16 residues. As DNA, the CDR3 is TGTGCCAGCAGCCTAGACAGGGGGAGCTCCTACAATGAGCAGTTCTTC. This translates into CASSLDRGSSYNEQFF.

This sequence joins TRBV10-2 and TRBJ2-5; perhaps TRBD1 as D (6 bases). CDR1 and CDR2 (germline): WSHSY, SAAADI. V was cut by 0 bases and J by 5 bases, with 13 bases left in between. CDR3 length: 15 residues. CDR3 coding DNA: TGCGCCAGCAGTGAGTCGATAGGGGGAGCGGAGACCCAGTACTTC. Its protein is CASSESIGGAETQYF.

The V gene is TRBV7-2, the J gene TRBJ2-2; 7 bases fit TRBD2. V lost 7 bases, J lost 2 bases, and 19 bases stayed unmatched. CDR1 is SGHTA and CDR2 is FQGNSA in the germline V gene. The CDR3 length is 19 residues. The CDR3, as DNA: TGTGCCAGCACCCACAAGCGGGAAGGGATTGTTTCCAACACCGGGGAGCTGTTTTTT. It yields the protein CASTHKREGIVSNTGELFF.

This chain connects TRBV29-1 to TRBJ2-3; TRBD2 aligns across 8 bases. CDR3 length equals 13 residues. Germline CDR1 reads SQVTM; CDR2 reads ANQGSEA. The V segment lost 3 bases and the J segment 5 bases; nucleotides outside the gene matches: 4. The DNA for the CDR3 is TGCAGCGTTGATCGAGCGGGGGTAGATACGCAGTATTTT. It yields the protein CSVDRAGVDTQYF.

V gene TRBV24-1 combines with J gene TRBJ2-3; 8 bases are a match to TRBD1. This CDR3 is 16 amino acids long. V lost 2 bases and J lost 2; bases outside the gene matches: 5. Germline CDR1 and CDR2: KGHDR and SFDVKD. CDR3 nucleotides: TGTGCCACCAGTGATTCCCGGACAGGGAACACAGATACGCAGTATTTT. This encodes CATSDSRTGNTDTQYF.

V and J are TRBV9 and TRBJ2-5; TRBD1 matches at 12 bases. Germline V gene lookup returns CDR1 SGDLS and CDR2 YYNGEE. CDR3 size: 14 residues. J lost 5 bases, V lost 6 bases, and 5 bases had no gene match. This CDR3 reads CASTRDRGQETQYF. The CDR3 region has the DNA TGTGCCAGCACACGGGACAGGGGGCAGGAGACCCAGTACTTC.

This chain joins TRBV27 and TRBJ1-1, with TRBD1 identical over 7 bases. The trim removed 7 bases at V and 4 bases at J, leaving 9 bases unmatched. The germline gives CDR1 MNHEY, CDR2 SMNVEV (reference sequence). The CDR3 extends over 14 amino acids. CDR3 DNA sequence: TGTGCCAGCACCTGGGACAGACTGAGCACTGAAGCTTTCTTT. Its translation: CASTWDRLSTEAFF.

The rearrangement uses TRBV5-4 and TRBJ1-2; D is perhaps TRBD1 (5 bases). The CDR3 extends over 15 amino acids. Germline values: CDR1 SGHNT, CDR2 YYREEE (reference sequence). The ends were cut back, 0 bases at V and 2 bases at J, with 11 bases in the middle. CDR3 sequence reads: CASSLGGAGNYGYTF. The CDR3 bases are TGTGCCAGCAGCTTGGGTGGGGCAGGGAACTATGGCTACACCTTC.

The chain has TRBV21-1 and TRBJ2-7; the table's D call TRBD2 went unverified against the DNA. TRBV21-1 is noted as a pseudogene. This CDR3 has 17 residues. The chain's CDR3 is CASSTPSSGGGSYEQYF. The CDR3 nucleotides are TGTGCCAGCAGCACACCTTCTAGCGGAGGGGGCTCCTACGAGCAGTACTTC.